Listed below are T cell receptor beta chains from one sample, sequenced in a study of response to subunit inactivated influenza vaccine. MiXCR was run by TCRdb on the RT-PCR reads, yielding one entry per CDR3 protein. The sample lists approximately 500,000 distinct CDR3 sequences; roughly 15% were seen once. Sequenced here: PBMCs from blood, sampled approximately 13 days after vaccination. These receptors came from a man in his forties or fifties who received an inactivated influenza vaccine. Both conserved end residues are part of each CDR3. The D gene is left open where the match is weak. Clone size, where shown, is once, few, many, or a class for clones that have expanded.

>TRBJ2-1|.|12|.|TRBV29-1
TGCAGCGTTGGGAGGACCTACAATGAGCAGTTCTTC
CSVGRTYNEQFF
>TRBJ2-3|.|12|TRBD2|TRBV20-1
TGCAGTGCTGCGGGAGGGTGGGATACGCAGTATTTT
CSAAGGWDTQYF
>TRBJ2-2|few|19|TRBD2|TRBV20-1
TGCAGTGCTAGAGTAGCGACTAGCGGTTCCATATGGAACACCGGGGAGCTGTTTTTT
CSARVATSGSIWNTGELFF
>TRBJ1-5|few|14|.|TRBV20-1
TGCAGTGCTAGTTCACGCAGGGGTGATCAGCCCCAGCATTTT
CSASSRRGDQPQHF
>TRBJ2-7|.|17|TRBD1|TRBV15
TGTGCCACCAGCGCCCGAGCCGGGACAGGGTCATCCTACGAGCAGTACTTC
CATSARAGTGSSYEQYF
>TRBJ2-3|many|17|TRBD2|TRBV5-1
TGCGCCAGCAGCTTGGCCGTGTCTAGCGGTATCACAGATACGCAGTATTTT
CASSLAVSSGITDTQYF
>TRBJ2-7|few|16|TRBD2|TRBV11-2
TGTGCCAGCAGCCCTACTAGCGGGAGGCTCAAGTTCGAGCAGTACTTC
CASSPTSGRLKFEQYF
>TRBJ1-4|.|15|.|TRBV9
TGTGCCAGCAGCCAGTCGGGGGGGGCTGGTGAAAAACTGTTTTTT
CASSQSGGAGEKLFF
>TRBJ2-1|.|16|TRBD2|TRBV20-1
TGCAGTGCTGGGACTAGCTGGATTGTCCCATACAATGAGCAGTTCTTC
CSAGTSWIVPYNEQFF
>TRBJ2-7|few|15|TRBD2|TRBV20-1
TGCAGTGCTAGAAAGGTCGGGAGGGTAACCTACGAGCAGTACTTC
CSARKVGRVTYEQYF
>TRBJ1-1|few|14|TRBD1|TRBV18
TGTGCCAGCTCACCAAACAGGGGAGGAACTGAAGCTTTCTTT
CASSPNRGGTEAFF
>TRBJ1-1|.|12|.|TRBV10-3
TGTGCCATAGGGATCTCTCTCGGTGAAGCTTTCTTT
CAIGISLGEAFF
>TRBJ2-7|.|16|.|TRBV7-6
TGTGCCAGCAGCTTAGCGATGGGACTGGCCTCCTACGAGCAGTACTTC
CASSLAMGLASYEQYF
>TRBJ2-2|.|13|.|TRBV30
TGTGCCTGGAGTTTGGCGAACACCGGGGAGCTGTTTTTT
CAWSLANTGELFF
>TRBJ2-3|.|16|.|TRBV12-3/TRBV12-4
TGTGCCAGCAGTAACTGGCGGGCGGCCTTTCTGGATACGCAGTATTTT
CASSNWRAAFLDTQYF
>TRBJ2-1|many|12|.|TRBV29-1
TGCAGCGTTGGGGACGGCTACAATGAGCAGTTCTTC
CSVGDGYNEQFF
>TRBJ2-2|few|14|TRBD1|TRBV18
TGTGCCAGCTCCGCCGGGACAGGGCTCGGGGAGCTGTTTTTT
CASSAGTGLGELFF
>TRBJ2-7|.|16|TRBD2|TRBV6-1
TGTGCCAGCAGTGAAGGTGGGGGACTACTCTCCTACGAGCAGTACTTC
CASSEGGGLLSYEQYF
>TRBJ2-1|.|17|TRBD2|TRBV6-1
TGTGCCAGCAGTAAACGACTAGCGGGGAGCTCCTACAATGAGCAGTTCTTC
CASSKRLAGSSYNEQFF
>TRBJ2-5|.|14|.|TRBV2
TGTGCCAGCAGCCTAAGGACATCCCAAGAGACCCAGTACTTC
CASSLRTSQETQYF
>TRBJ2-3|.|13|.|TRBV7-9
TGTGCCAGCAGCTTTAGTAACACAGATACGCAGTATTTT
CASSFSNTDTQYF
>TRBJ1-4|few|16|TRBD1|TRBV12-3/TRBV12-4
TGTGCCAGCAGTCCCCTCCCTGGACAGGGTCGTGAAAAACTGTTTTTT
CASSPLPGQGREKLFF
>TRBJ2-7|.|15|TRBD1|TRBV19
TGTGCCAGTAGTGCCCTGACAGGGGGTAGCTACGAGCAGTACTTC
CASSALTGGSYEQYF
>TRBJ2-2|few|11|.|TRBV20-1
TGCAGTGCTACTCAGGGCGGGGAGCTGTTTTTT
CSATQGGELFF
>TRBJ2-7|.|15|.|TRBV19
TGTGCCAGTAGTATTGCTAGCTCGATCGACTACGAGCAGTACTTC
CASSIASSIDYEQYF
>TRBJ2-3|.|15|.|TRBV5-1
TGCGCCAGCAGCTTGGCCGGGCGTTTCACAGATACGCAGTATTTT
CASSLAGRFTDTQYF
>TRBJ2-2|.|15|.|TRBV18
TGTGCCAGCTCACCACTCAAAGCGAACACCGGGGAGCTGTTTTTT
CASSPLKANTGELFF
>TRBJ2-1|.|16|TRBD2|TRBV19
TGTGCCAGTAGTAGGATAGGACTAGCAGTCTACAATGAGCAGTTCTTC
CASSRIGLAVYNEQFF
>TRBJ1-6|few|15|.|TRBV5-1
TGCGCCAGCAGCTTGGCAGGGCAGCTGAATTCACCCCTCCACTTT
CASSLAGQLNSPLHF
>TRBJ2-7|many|12|TRBD2|TRBV10-3
TGTGCCATCAGTGATCCGGGACTACCGCAGTACTTC
CAISDPGLPQYF
>TRBJ1-5|few|13|.|TRBV5-1
TGCGCCAGCAGAGACAATCTCAATCAGCCCCAGCATTTT
CASRDNLNQPQHF